This T cell receptor (beta chain) was obtained from a study of blood T cell repertoires in COVID-19. Only in-frame clones appear in the TCRdb table, and some are missing; sequencing was by immunoSEQ multiplex PCR. The table lists 200,000 to 250,000 clones, roughly 80% of them singletons. The TCR originated in a woman aged 65 to 85 with acute or convalescent COVID-19. The sequencing sample was made of peripheral blood.

CDR3 sequence reads: CASSFQGAASNEKLFF. CDR3 coding DNA: TGTGCCAGCAGTTTTCAGGGGGCAGCCTCTAATGAAAAACTGTTTTTT. This chain connects TRBV27 to TRBJ1-4; 8 positions agree with TRBD1. The junction had 6 bases not matched to a gene; V was cut back by 3 bases and J by 3 bases. This CDR3 is 16 amino acids long. Per the germline V gene, CDR1 is MNHEY and CDR2 is SMNVEV (reference sequence).